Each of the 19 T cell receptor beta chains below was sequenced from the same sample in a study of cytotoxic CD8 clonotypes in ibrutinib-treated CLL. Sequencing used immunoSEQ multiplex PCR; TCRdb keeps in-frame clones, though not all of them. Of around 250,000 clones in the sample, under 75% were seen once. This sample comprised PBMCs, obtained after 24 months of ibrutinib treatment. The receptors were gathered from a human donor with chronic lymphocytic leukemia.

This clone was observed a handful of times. The DNA for the CDR3 is TGTGCCAGCAGTTCCATGAGCGAGAACACCGGGGAGCTGTTTTTT. Translated, it gives CASSSMSENTGELFF. The chain recombines TRBV27 with TRBJ2-2; the D is unclear. This CDR3 has 15 residues. The germline gives CDR1 MNHEY, CDR2 SMNVEV (reference sequence). Trimming stripped 4 bases from V and 1 base from J, with 10 bases between.

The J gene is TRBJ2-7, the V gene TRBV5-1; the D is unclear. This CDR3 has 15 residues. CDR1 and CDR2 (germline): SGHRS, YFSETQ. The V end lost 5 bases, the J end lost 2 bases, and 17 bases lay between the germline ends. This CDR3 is CASRSDFSVTYEQYF. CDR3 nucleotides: TGCGCCAGCAGGTCCGATTTTTCAGTAACCTACGAGCAGTACTTC.

Written as DNA, the CDR3 is TGTGCTAGCGGACCAACCACAGATACGCAGTATTTT. Translating it yields CASGPTTDTQYF. The rearrangement uses TRBV12-5 and TRBJ2-3; D is uncertain. The CDR3 is made up of 12 amino acids. Per germline, CDR1 LGHNT and CDR2 FRNRAP. V dropped 9 bases and J dropped 2 bases, with 9 bases sitting between them.

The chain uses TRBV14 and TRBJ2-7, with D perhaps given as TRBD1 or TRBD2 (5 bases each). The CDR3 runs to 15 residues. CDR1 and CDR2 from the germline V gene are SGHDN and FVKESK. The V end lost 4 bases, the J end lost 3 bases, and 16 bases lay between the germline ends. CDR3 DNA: TGTGCCAGCAGCCCTAGGGGCGTGGGGGACTACGAGCAGTACTTC. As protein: CASSPRGVGDYEQYF. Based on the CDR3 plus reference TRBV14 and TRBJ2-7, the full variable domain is EAGVTQFPSHSVIEKGQTVTLRCDPISGHDNLYWYRRVMGKEIKFLLHFVKESKQDESGMPNNRFLAERTGGTYSTLKVQPAELEDSGVYFCASSPRGVGDYEQYFGPGTRLTVT.

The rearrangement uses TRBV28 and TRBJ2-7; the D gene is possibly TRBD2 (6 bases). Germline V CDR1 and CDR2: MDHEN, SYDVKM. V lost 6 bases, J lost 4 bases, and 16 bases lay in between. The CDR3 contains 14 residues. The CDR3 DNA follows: TGTGCCAGCAGAGGAGGGCTGAAGCCTTACGAGCAGTACTTC. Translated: CASRGGLKPYEQYF.

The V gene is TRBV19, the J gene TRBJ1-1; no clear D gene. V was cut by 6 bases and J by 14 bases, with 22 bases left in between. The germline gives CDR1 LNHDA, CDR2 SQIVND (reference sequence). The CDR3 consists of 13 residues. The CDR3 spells CASRNLDLSGVFF. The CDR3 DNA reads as TGTGCCAGTAGAAACTTGGACCTATCGGGCGTCTTCTTT.

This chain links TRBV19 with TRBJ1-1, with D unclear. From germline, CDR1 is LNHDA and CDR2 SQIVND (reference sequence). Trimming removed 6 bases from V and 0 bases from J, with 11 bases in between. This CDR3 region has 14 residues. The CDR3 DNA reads TGTGCCAGTAGCCGCATGGCAGTGAACACTGAAGCTTTCTTT. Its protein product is CASSRMAVNTEAFF. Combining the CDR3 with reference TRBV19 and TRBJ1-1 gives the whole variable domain DGGITQSPKYLFRKEGQNVTLSCEQNLNHDAMYWYRQDPGQGLRLIYYSQIVNDFQKGDIAEGYSVSREKKESFPLTVTSAQKNPTAFYLCASSRMAVNTEAFFGQGTRLTVV.

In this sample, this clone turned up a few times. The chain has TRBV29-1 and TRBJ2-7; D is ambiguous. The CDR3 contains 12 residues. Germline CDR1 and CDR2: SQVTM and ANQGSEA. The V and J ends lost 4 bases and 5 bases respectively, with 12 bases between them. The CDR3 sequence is CSVGVQSDEQYF. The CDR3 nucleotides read TGCAGCGTTGGGGTTCAATCCGACGAGCAGTACTTC.

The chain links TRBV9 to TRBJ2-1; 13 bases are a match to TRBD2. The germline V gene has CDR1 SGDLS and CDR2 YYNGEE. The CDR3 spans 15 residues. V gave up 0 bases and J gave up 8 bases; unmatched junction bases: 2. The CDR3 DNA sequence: TGTGCCAGCAGCGTAGAAACTAGCGGGAGGGATGAGCAGTTCTTC. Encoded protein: CASSVETSGRDEQFF.

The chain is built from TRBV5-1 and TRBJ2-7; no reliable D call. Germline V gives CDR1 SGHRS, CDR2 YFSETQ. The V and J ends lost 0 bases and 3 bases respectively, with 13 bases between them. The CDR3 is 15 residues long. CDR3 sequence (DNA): TGCGCCAGCAGCTTGGATGGTTTGGGCGACTACGAGCAGTACTTC. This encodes CASSLDGLGDYEQYF.

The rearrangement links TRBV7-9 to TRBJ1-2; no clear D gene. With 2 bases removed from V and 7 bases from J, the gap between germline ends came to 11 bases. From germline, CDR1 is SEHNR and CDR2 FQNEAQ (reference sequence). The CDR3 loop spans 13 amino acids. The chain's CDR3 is CASSLIGHVGYTF. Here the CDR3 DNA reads TGTGCCAGCAGCTTAATAGGGCATGTTGGCTACACCTTC.

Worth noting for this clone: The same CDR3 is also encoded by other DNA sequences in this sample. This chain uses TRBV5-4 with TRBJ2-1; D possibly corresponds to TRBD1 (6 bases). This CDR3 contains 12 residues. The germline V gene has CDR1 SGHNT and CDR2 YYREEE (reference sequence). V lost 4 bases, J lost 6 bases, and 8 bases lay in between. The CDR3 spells CASSLDSNEQFF. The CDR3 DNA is TGTGCCAGCAGCCTGGACAGCAATGAGCAGTTCTTC.

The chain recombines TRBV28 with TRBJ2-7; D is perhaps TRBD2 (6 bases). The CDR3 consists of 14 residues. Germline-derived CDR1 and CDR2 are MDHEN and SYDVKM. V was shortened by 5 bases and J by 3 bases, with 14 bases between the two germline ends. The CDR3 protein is CASSPPRSGYEQYF. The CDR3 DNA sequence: TGTGCCAGCAGTCCCCCGCGTAGCGGCTACGAGCAGTACTTC.

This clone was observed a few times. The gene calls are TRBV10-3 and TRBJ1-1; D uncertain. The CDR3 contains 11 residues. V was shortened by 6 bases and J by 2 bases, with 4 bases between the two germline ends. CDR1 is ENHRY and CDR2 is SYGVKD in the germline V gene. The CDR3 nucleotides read TGTGCCATCAGCACCAACACTGAAGCTTTCTTT. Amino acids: CAISTNTEAFF.

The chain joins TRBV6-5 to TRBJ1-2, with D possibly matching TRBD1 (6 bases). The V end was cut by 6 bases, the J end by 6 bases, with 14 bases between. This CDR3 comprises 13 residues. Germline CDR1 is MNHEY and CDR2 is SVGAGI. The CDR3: CASSLQGGNGYTF. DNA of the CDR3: TGTGCCAGCAGCCTACAGGGAGGGAATGGCTACACCTTC.

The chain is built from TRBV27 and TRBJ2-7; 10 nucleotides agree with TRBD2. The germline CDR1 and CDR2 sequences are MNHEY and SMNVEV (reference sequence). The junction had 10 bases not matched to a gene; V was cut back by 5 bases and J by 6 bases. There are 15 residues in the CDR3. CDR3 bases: TGTGCCAGCAGTCCCGGGACTAGCGCGATCTTCGAGCAGTACTTC. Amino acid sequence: CASSPGTSAIFEQYF.

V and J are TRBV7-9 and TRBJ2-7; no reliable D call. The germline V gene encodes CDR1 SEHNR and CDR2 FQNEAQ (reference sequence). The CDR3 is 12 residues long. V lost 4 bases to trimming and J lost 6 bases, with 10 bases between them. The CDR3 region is CASSSQRGEQYF. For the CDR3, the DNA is TGTGCCAGCAGCTCCCAGCGAGGCGAGCAGTACTTC.

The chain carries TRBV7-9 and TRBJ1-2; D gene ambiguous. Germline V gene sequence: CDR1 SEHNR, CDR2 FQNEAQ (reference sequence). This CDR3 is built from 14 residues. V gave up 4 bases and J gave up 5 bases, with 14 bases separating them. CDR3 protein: CASSSEGPTYGYTF. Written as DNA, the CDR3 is TGTGCCAGCAGCTCTGAGGGCCCGACATATGGCTACACCTTC.

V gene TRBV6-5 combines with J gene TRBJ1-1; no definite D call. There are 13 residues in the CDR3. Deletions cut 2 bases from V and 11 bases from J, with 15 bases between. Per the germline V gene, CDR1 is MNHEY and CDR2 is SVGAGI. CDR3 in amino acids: CASSYDPGGRAFF. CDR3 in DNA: TGTGCCAGCAGTTACGATCCGGGCGGGAGGGCTTTCTTT.